This record covers a single T cell receptor (beta chain). This entry belongs to a study of blood T cell repertoires in COVID-19. Study-level background: Both acute and convalescent COVID-19 samples were obtained from the United States, Italy and Spain. PBMCs, B-cell-depleted T cells, or T cells were the source of the cDNA or gDNA that made up the material.

This CDR3 is 17 amino acids long. Germline CDR1 is MGHRA and CDR2 is YSYEKL. Trimming took 4 bases from V and 3 from J; bases not matched to a gene: 13. As processed by the authors: Researchers report that nucleated cell counts were estimated from reference gene primer amplification. Repertoires were generated with immunoSEQ multiplex PCR, while TCRdb's copy carries only in-frame clones and drops some. The DNA was the basis for D and trimming; V, J and clone size are from that table. Here the sample spans some 80,000 clones, 88% being singletons. The sequence was collected from a human donor in a cohort sampled during active COVID-19. The genes are TRBV4-1 and TRBJ2-3, with 7 positions matching TRBD1. The sequenced sample was peripheral blood. The CDR3 region has the DNA TGCGCCAGCAGCCGGATTTCGACAGGGCGGAGAACAGATACGCAGTATTTT. Translated: CASSRISTGRRTDTQYF.